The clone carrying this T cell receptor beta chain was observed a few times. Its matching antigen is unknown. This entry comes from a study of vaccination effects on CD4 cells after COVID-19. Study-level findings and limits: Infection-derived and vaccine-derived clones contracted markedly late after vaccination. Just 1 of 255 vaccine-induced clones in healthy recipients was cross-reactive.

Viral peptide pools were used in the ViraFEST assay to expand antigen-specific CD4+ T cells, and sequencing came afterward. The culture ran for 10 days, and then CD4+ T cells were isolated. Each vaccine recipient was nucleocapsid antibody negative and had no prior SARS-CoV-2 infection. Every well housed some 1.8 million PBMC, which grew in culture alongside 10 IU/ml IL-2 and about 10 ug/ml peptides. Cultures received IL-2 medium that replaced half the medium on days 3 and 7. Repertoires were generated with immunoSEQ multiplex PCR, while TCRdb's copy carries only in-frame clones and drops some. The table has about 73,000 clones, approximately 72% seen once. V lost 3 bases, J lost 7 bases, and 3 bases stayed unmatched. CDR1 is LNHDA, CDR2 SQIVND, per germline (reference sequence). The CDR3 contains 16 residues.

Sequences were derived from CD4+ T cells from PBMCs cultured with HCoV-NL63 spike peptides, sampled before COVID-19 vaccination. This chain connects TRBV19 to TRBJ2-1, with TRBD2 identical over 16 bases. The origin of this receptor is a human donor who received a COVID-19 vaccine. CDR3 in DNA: TGTGCCAGTAGTATCTGGGGACTAGCGGGGGGGAATGAGCAGTTCTTC. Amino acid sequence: CASSIWGLAGGNEQFF.